This section outlines one T cell receptor (beta chain) sequence together with its context. There is no known antigen for this receptor. The input lacks base qualities; no much larger clone sits a single base away. The roughly 39 donors, aged 6 to 90 years, were systemically healthy Caucasian individuals from Russia. Each donor gave roughly 9.5 milliliters of peripheral blood, collected into EDTA-treated Vacutainer tubes. Ficoll-Paque density-gradient centrifugation was used to isolate PBMCs, with at least 6.5 million per sample. Trizol reagent was used to extract total RNA from the PBMCs, yielding at least 5.5 micrograms per sample. Naive CD45RAhigh/CD27high T cell percentages were measured by flow cytometry on a PBMC aliquot from every donor. The method was 5' RACE. TCRdb lists the instrument as Illumina HiSeq 2500. A second PCR of roughly 6 to 12 cycles was run with a J-beta primer mix and a sample-barcoded 5' primer. A template-switch 5' adaptor carrying 12 random nucleotides introduced a unique molecular identifier onto each TCR beta cDNA molecule. Each sample yielded at least 2.5 million CDR3-containing paired-end reads. First-strand cDNA was synthesized from all RNA with the Mint cDNA synthesis kit, primed by a TRBC-specific oligonucleotide. Following uracil-DNA glycosylase treatment, a first 18-cycle PCR with universal primers M1SS and BC2_uni_R was performed on all cDNA. As for the original processing: For normalization, 1 million high-quality reads, each with a distinct molecular identifier, were randomly selected from each sample. Instead of being binned into consensus sequences, reads with shared molecular identifiers were discarded. MiTCR, set to a Q25 quality threshold and the strictest error-elimination algorithm, was used for CDR3 identification, clonotype clustering and error correction. A nonparametric unseen species model using Euler transformation provided a lower-bound estimate of total TCR beta diversity. The public reads were quality trimmed at Q25 with fastp and then assembled into clones with MiXCR by TCRdb, keeping productive beta chains. Rows merge per CDR3 protein into single entries with the most common DNA and genes. TCRdb, rather than the study authors, made the V and J calls. The sample table contains hundreds of thousands of distinct CDR3 sequences; only one count was recorded for 49% of them. Approximately 32% of the sample comes from the top ten.

Looking up the germline V gene (reference sequence) yields CDR1 WNHNN and CDR2 SYGVQD. The CDR3 runs 15 residues from the cysteine to the phenylalanine. Only CDR3 DNA is held: 45 bases, read in frame from base 1. This specimen belongs to a study of blood T cells in healthy people across ages (dated by TCRdb to the mid-2010s). Background for the entire study: In model experiments, template switching captured roughly one uniquely barcoded TCR beta cDNA molecule for every two T cells. The donors were divided into four age groups: young (average roughly 17 years), middle-aged (about 40), aged (about 60) and long-lived (roughly 88). To avoid experimental bias, donors of different ages were distributed randomly across sequencing lanes. For two donors (one aged 18 to 30 and one aged 80 or older), the study analyzed two additional independent replicas of 1 million unique cDNA reads from the same blood draw. The study measured age-related changes in TCR beta repertoire diversity using deep sequencing normalized with unique cDNA molecular identifiers.

Study-level results and caveats: Total diversity estimates from one million sequenced T cells were considered lower bounds and underestimates. The percentage of naive T cells measured by flow cytometry correlated strongly with observed TCR beta diversity. Compared with the aged group, the long-lived group had more naive CD4+ T cells, fewer expanded clones and increased TCR diversity, suggesting age selection. Because the CMV infection status of the donors was unknown, age-related changes in expanded clonotypes may potentially have been confounded. Conclusive comparison of naive and antigen-experienced compartments was prevented by the profiling of bulk unsorted PBMCs. Observed TCR beta diversity per million T cells fell roughly linearly with age, and a significant reduction was already apparent by age about 38.

This clonotype originated in a woman aged 55-69 years in good health. Recombination connected TRBV10-1 to TRBJ2-4; TRBD2 aligns with 10 central bases. The J call may be incorrect, as the DNA end agrees better with TRBJ2-7. Sample: blood. This receptor has the CDR3 CASSEPSGSSHEQYF. Here is the DNA: TGCGCCAGCAGTGAGCCTAGCGGGAGTAGCCACGAGCAGTACTTC.